A single sample is the source of the 26 T cell receptor beta chains below, sequenced in a study of blood T cell repertoires in COVID-19 (dated by TCRdb to about 2020). Library generation was performed with the immunoSEQ multiplex PCR assay. TCRdb re-hosts the immuneACCESS table, in-frame sequences only. Its copies lack some clones; in the studies checked, an unresolved V gene accounts for under half of them, and the cause for the rest is not known. Within this sample are a few hundred thousand clones, with nearly 90% of them counted one time only. The ten largest clones represent 2.1% of the sample. Sequencing was done on a sample of peripheral blood. All receptors come from a woman aged 60-75 years with COVID-19, enrolled during active disease.

This clone was recorded only once. The CDR3 protein is CASSQRQGFTGELFF. The DNA for the CDR3 is TGTGCCAGCAGTCAAAGACAGGGTTTCACCGGGGAGCTGTTTTTT. The rearrangement links TRBV7-2 to TRBJ2-2; 7 bases line up with TRBD1. Germline CDR1 and CDR2: SGHTA and FQGNSA. The CDR3 spans 15 residues. J was trimmed by 4 bases and V by 6 bases; bases with no gene match: 8.

The CDR3 sequence: CASSLAHGVLDEQFF. CDR3 sequence (DNA): TGTGCCAGCAGCTTAGCGCACGGGGTCCTCGATGAGCAGTTCTTC. The V call is TRBV7-9, the J call TRBJ2-1, with D possibly being TRBD2 (5 bases). The germline V gene has CDR1 SEHNR and CDR2 FQNEAQ (reference sequence). This CDR3 contains 15 residues. Trimming took off 0 bases at V and 8 bases at J, with 14 bases between the two ends. Supplemented by reference TRBV7-9 and TRBJ2-1, the full variable domain reads DTGVSQNPRHKITKRGQNVTFRCDPISEHNRLYWYRQTLGQGPEFLTYFQNEAQLEKSRLLSDRFSAERPKGSFSTLEIQRTEQGDSAMYLCASSLAHGVLDEQFFGPGTRLTVL.

J is TRBJ1-5 and V is TRBV18; D call uncertain. The V and J ends lost 2 bases and 2 bases respectively, with 13 bases between them. Germline CDR1 KGHSH, CDR2 LQKENI. CDR3 length: 16 residues. As DNA, the CDR3 is TGTGCCAGCTCACCAAATGTCTCTTTTGGCAATCAGCCCCAGCATTTT. Residues: CASSPNVSFGNQPQHF.

The chain joins TRBV29-1 to TRBJ2-5; TRBD1 matches at 9 bases. J gave up 4 bases and V 4 bases, and 4 bases lay outside the gene matches. Germline V gene sequence: CDR1 SQVTM, CDR2 ANQGSEA. The CDR3 is made up of 13 amino acids. The CDR3 bases are TGCAGCGTTGCCCGACAGGGGGGAGAGACCCAGTACTTC. Translated, it gives CSVARQGGETQYF.

The chain is built from TRBV10-3 and TRBJ1-1; D might be TRBD1 (6 bases). CDR3 length: 13 residues. V was cut by 10 bases and J by 6 bases, with 18 bases left in between. CDR1 is ENHRY and CDR2 is SYGVKD in the germline V gene. The CDR3 DNA follows: TGTGCCACCCGACAGGCTACCGGGGCTGAAGCTTTCTTT. This codes for CATRQATGAEAFF.

The rearrangement links TRBV7-9 to TRBJ2-5, with D perhaps matching TRBD1 (5 bases). CDR1 and CDR2 (germline): SEHNR, FQNEAQ (reference sequence). CDR3 length: 12 residues. The V and J ends lost 5 bases and 6 bases respectively, with 10 bases between them. CDR3 DNA: TGTGCCAGCAGCCAGGACATTAAGACCCAGTACTTC. Amino acids: CASSQDIKTQYF.

The V gene is TRBV6-2 or TRBV6-3, the J gene TRBJ2-7; TRBD1 matches at 9 bases. CDR3 length: 15 amino acids. The germline V gene encodes CDR1 MNHEY and CDR2 SVGEGT. With 5 bases clipped from V and 0 bases from J, the junction kept 5 bases outside the gene matches. The CDR3 loop reads CASSNGQGLSYEQYF. The CDR3 bases are TGTGCCAGCAGTAACGGACAGGGGCTCTCCTACGAGCAGTACTTC.

V usage is TRBV5-6 and J usage is TRBJ1-2, with 8 bases fitting TRBD1. The germline V gene encodes CDR1 SGHDT and CDR2 YYEEEE. CDR3 length: 15 amino acids. The V and J ends lost 1 base and 3 bases, in that order; junction bases with no gene match: 5. CDR3 in amino acids: CASSLPGQVDYGYTF. The CDR3 DNA is TGTGCCAGCAGCTTGCCGGGACAGGTTGACTATGGCTACACCTTC.

The rearrangement joins TRBV10-3 to TRBJ1-1, with D perhaps matching TRBD1 (6 bases). Between the trimmed V and J ends, which lost 5 bases and 5 bases, there was a span of 9 bases. Germline-derived CDR1 and CDR2 are ENHRY and SYGVKD. The CDR3 consists of 12 residues. The CDR3 region has the DNA TGTGCCATCAGTACAGGGTGGACTGAAGCTTTCTTT. It is translated as CAISTGWTEAFF.

The CDR3 protein is CAWTRLGQSSYNEQFF. The CDR3 DNA follows: TGTGCCTGGACCCGATTGGGCCAGAGCTCCTACAATGAGCAGTTCTTC. The chain is built from TRBV30 and TRBJ2-1, with no clear D. Germline-derived CDR1 and CDR2 are GTSNPN and SVGIG (reference sequence). Between the trimmed V and J ends, which lost 4 bases and 0 bases, there was a span of 16 bases. CDR3 size: 16 residues.

The chain uses TRBV7-2 and TRBJ2-1; TRBD2 agrees at 9 bases. CDR3 length: 16 amino acids. Losses at the gene ends were 5 bases for V and 9 bases for J; bases not matched to a gene: 14. Per the germline V gene, CDR1 is SGHTA and CDR2 is FQGNSA. CDR3 amino acids: CASSPGGTSHSSEQFF. The CDR3 region has the DNA TGTGCCAGCAGCCCGGGGGGGACTAGCCATTCCAGTGAGCAGTTCTTC.

The rearrangement joins TRBV18 to TRBJ2-5; unclear D gene. The CDR3 is 14 amino acids. The V gene's germline CDR1 is KGHSH and CDR2 LQKENI. Trimming left V 5 bases short and J 4 bases short, with 14 bases between. CDR3 loop: CASSSYAQVETQYF. CDR3 coding DNA: TGTGCCAGCTCATCTTACGCCCAGGTAGAGACCCAGTACTTC. Full variable domain (remainder filled in from reference TRBV18 and TRBJ2-5): NAGVMQNPRHLVRRRGQEARLRCSPMKGHSHVYWYRQLPEEGLKFMVYLQKENIIDESGMPKERFSAEFPKEGPSILRIQQVVRGDSAAYFCASSSYAQVETQYFGPGTRLLVL.

V is TRBV7-3 and J is TRBJ2-5; 9 bases align to TRBD1. J gave up 5 bases and V 2 bases, and 6 bases lay outside the gene matches. This CDR3 region has 15 residues. In germline, CDR1 is SGHTA, CDR2 FQGTGA. CDR3 amino acids: CASSLSGTGMETQYF. As DNA, the CDR3 is TGTGCCAGCAGCTTATCCGGGACAGGGATGGAGACCCAGTACTTC.

The J gene is TRBJ1-1, the V gene TRBV5-1; 8 bases are a match to TRBD1. The junction had 8 bases not matched to a gene; V was cut back by 4 bases and J by 3 bases. Germline lookup yields CDR1 SGHRS and CDR2 YFSETQ. The CDR3 loop spans 15 amino acids. CDR3 residues: CASSLTGAEDTEAFF. CDR3 sequence (DNA): TGCGCCAGCAGCCTGACAGGGGCGGAAGACACTGAAGCTTTCTTT. Full variable domain (rest looked up from reference TRBV5-1 and TRBJ1-1): KAGVTQTPRYLIKTRGQQVTLSCSPISGHRSVSWYQQTPGQGLQFLFEYFSETQRNKGNFPGRFSGRQFSNSRSEMNVSTLELGDSALYLCASSLTGAEDTEAFFGQGTRLTVV.

This clone has a handful of counts. The chain recombines TRBV11-1 with TRBJ1-1; possibly TRBD1 for D (6 bases). Germline V lookup: CDR1 SGHAT, CDR2 FQDESV (reference sequence). The V end was cut by 4 bases, the J end by 5 bases, with 11 bases between. The CDR3 is 13 residues long. The CDR3 nucleotides read TGTGCCAGCAGCTCCCAGGGGCGGACTGAAGCTTTCTTT. Protein: CASSSQGRTEAFF.

This chain joins TRBV5-1 and TRBJ1-5; unclear D gene. The CDR3 sequence is 14 residues long. The V end lost 3 bases, the J end lost 6 bases, and 13 bases lay between the germline ends. Germline V gene lookup returns CDR1 SGHRS and CDR2 YFSETQ. For the CDR3, the DNA is TGCGCCAGCAGCTCACGACTGGGAGGTCAGCCCCAGCATTTT. Translating it yields CASSSRLGGQPQHF.

The CDR3 spells CASSHRDRGRGYTF. Here the CDR3 DNA reads TGTGCCAGCAGCCATCGAGACAGGGGCCGCGGCTACACCTTC. V and J are TRBV3-1 (or the pseudogene TRBV3-2) and TRBJ1-2, with 8 bases matching TRBD1. The CDR3 loop spans 14 amino acids. Germline lookup yields CDR1 LGHDT and CDR2 YNNKEL (reference sequence). Unmatched junction bases numbered 8, after V lost 3 bases and J lost 8 bases.

V is TRBV14 and J is TRBJ2-1; TRBD2 matches at 7 bases. In germline, CDR1 is SGHDN, CDR2 FVKESK. J was trimmed by 3 bases and V by 0 bases; bases with no gene match: 14. The length of the CDR3 is 19 residues. DNA of the CDR3: TGTGCCAGCAGCCAAGAAGACCGATTTCAGCGGGGACTCTACAATGAGCAGTTCTTC. Translated: CASSQEDRFQRGLYNEQFF.

The CDR3 DNA reads TGCGCCAGCAGCTGGGGGACAACCCAAGAGACCCAGTACTTC. It yields the protein CASSWGTTQETQYF. The rearrangement joins TRBV5-1 to TRBJ2-5; weak D call: TRBD1 (6 bases). Trimming shortened V by 3 bases and J by 1 base, and 10 bases separated the two germline ends. Germline V CDR1 and CDR2: SGHRS, YFSETQ. The CDR3 contains 14 residues.

V usage is TRBV5-6 and J usage is TRBJ1-2; D remains unclear. The CDR3 is made up of 12 amino acids. V gave up 0 bases and J gave up 7 bases, with 7 bases separating them. Germline-derived CDR1 and CDR2 are SGHDT and YYEEEE. This chain's CDR3 is CASSLAAVGYTF. The CDR3, as DNA: TGTGCCAGCAGCTTGGCGGCGGTTGGCTACACCTTC. The full variable domain, in which reference TRBV5-6 and TRBJ1-2 provide the parts outside the CDR3, is DAGVTQSPTHLIKTRGQQVTLRCSPKSGHDTVSWYQQALGQGPQFIFQYYEEEERQRGNFPDRFSGHQFPNYSSELNVNALLLGDSALYLCASSLAAVGYTFGSGTRLTVV.

The chain is built from TRBV7-2 and TRBJ2-3, with 10 nucleotides matching TRBD2. V shed 6 bases and J 6 bases; nucleotides not matched to a gene: 9. This CDR3 is built from 15 residues. From germline, CDR1 is SGHTA and CDR2 FQGNSA. The CDR3 here is CASSPRASGGDTQYF. The CDR3 DNA reads as TGTGCCAGCAGTCCCAGGGCTAGCGGGGGCGATACGCAGTATTTT.

V usage is TRBV5-1 and J usage is TRBJ1-1; 8 bases line up with TRBD1. CDR1 and CDR2 (germline): SGHRS, YFSETQ. Germline trimming cut 5 bases from V and 7 bases from J; bases unmatched to any gene: 4. This CDR3 is 12 amino acids long. CDR3 DNA sequence: TGCGCCAGCAGTCGGGACAGGCTTGAAGCTTTCTTT. This sequence encodes CASSRDRLEAFF.

The chain carries TRBV29-1 and TRBJ1-2; no firm D call. Germline CDR1 and CDR2: SQVTM and ANQGSEA. V gave up 0 bases and J gave up 2 bases, with 13 bases separating them. The CDR3 has 15 residues. The CDR3 DNA reads as TGCAGCGTTGAAGATCGTGAAGCAGGCAACTATGGCTACACCTTC. It is translated as CSVEDREAGNYGYTF.

The CDR3 sequence: CASSLTGTGSRQPQHF. The DNA of the CDR3 is TGTGCCAGCTCACTGACCGGGACAGGGAGCCGTCAGCCCCAGCATTTT. The chain employs TRBV18 and TRBJ1-5; 9 positions agree with TRBD1. Germline-derived CDR1 and CDR2 are KGHSH and LQKENI. The CDR3 extends over 16 amino acids. Germline trimming cut 4 bases from V and 6 bases from J; bases unmatched to any gene: 10.

The chain joins TRBV9 to TRBJ2-5; possibly TRBD2 for D (6 bases). The CDR3 extends over 13 amino acids. The germline V and J ends were trimmed by 3 bases and 4 bases, with 10 bases remaining between them. Germline V gene lookup returns CDR1 SGDLS and CDR2 YYNGEE. The CDR3 DNA sequence: TGTGCCAGCAGCGGGGGGGTAGGAGAGACCCAGTACTTC. It yields the protein CASSGGVGETQYF.

The V and J genes are TRBV7-8 and TRBJ1-2; D is undetermined. Germline V lookup: CDR1 SGHVS, CDR2 FQNEAQ. Trimming shortened V by 5 bases and J by 1 base, and 14 bases separated the two germline ends. There are 15 residues in the CDR3. The CDR3 here is CASSTHLVDNYGYTF. CDR3 sequence (DNA): TGTGCCAGCAGCACCCACTTAGTAGATAACTATGGCTACACCTTC.